Following are 12 T cell receptor beta chains from one sample sequenced in a study of T-cell reconstitution after alpha-beta-depleted transplantation in children. A TCRbeta library incorporating unique molecular identifiers was prepared. Via MiXCR, TCRdb re-called the PCR reads, giving one row per CDR3 protein. The sample has just under 550,000 distinct CDR3 sequences, approximately 16% seen once. Sequences were derived from PBMCs from the stem cell graft donor, sampled from the stem cell graft. The receptors come from a human donor who donated a stem cell graft to a child with acute lymphoblastic leukemia.

V is TRBV12-3 or TRBV12-4 and J is TRBJ2-7, with 14 bases that match TRBD2. V gave up 5 bases and J gave up 1 base; unmatched junction bases: 4. The CDR3 extends over 16 amino acids. As DNA, the CDR3 is TGTGCCAGCAGTCGGACTAGCGGGAGGAGGTCCTACGAGCAGTACTTC. The encoded protein is CASSRTSGRRSYEQYF.

This clonotype was detected a few times. The rearrangement joins TRBV11-2 to TRBJ2-3, with TRBD2 identical over 11 bases. Germline loops: CDR1 SGHAT, CDR2 FQNNGV. Trimming cost V 8 bases and J 0 bases; bases outside gene matches: 16. CDR3 size: 19 residues. The CDR3 coding sequence is TGTGCCAGCTCCTCTGTCGGACTAGCGGGTTTTTCTAGCACAGATACGCAGTATTTT. Encoded protein: CASSSVGLAGFSSTDTQYF.

This clonotype was detected only a few times. The rearrangement uses TRBV11-1 and TRBJ2-7; the match to TRBD2 covers 9 bases. After removal of 2 bases from V and 7 bases from J, the junction contained 3 bases not matched to a gene. Germline V gene data show CDR1 as SGHAT and CDR2 as FQDESV (reference sequence). This CDR3 region has 13 residues. The CDR3: CASSLRGRVEQYF. The CDR3 region has the DNA TGTGCCAGCAGCTTACGCGGGAGGGTGGAGCAGTACTTC.

The rearrangement joins TRBV7-3 to TRBJ2-5; TRBD2 aligns across 7 bases. The V gene's germline CDR1 is SGHTA and CDR2 FQGTGA. The CDR3 consists of 13 residues. V lost 3 bases, J lost 3 bases, and 1 base stayed unmatched. The CDR3 DNA is TGTGCCAGCAGCTTTGGGACTAAAGAGACCCAGTACTTC. Its protein product is CASSFGTKETQYF.

This clonotype was found a few times. V and J are TRBV10-2 and TRBJ2-7, with D unclear. The CDR3 has 13 amino acids. V was cut by 4 bases and J by 4 bases, with 11 bases left in between. CDR1 and CDR2 (germline): WSHSY, SAAADI. CDR3 nucleotides: TGCGCCAGCAGTGTCAACGTTGGATACGAGCAGTACTTC. Its protein is CASSVNVGYEQYF.

This clonotype was counted many times. The V and J genes are TRBV12-3 or TRBV12-4 and TRBJ2-5; perhaps TRBD2 as D (6 bases). The length of the CDR3 is 13 residues. Trimming removed 4 bases at V and 3 bases at J, with 9 bases between. CDR3 sequence: CASSSGTEETQYF. The CDR3 DNA reads TGTGCCAGCAGTTCCGGGACTGAAGAGACCCAGTACTTC.

The chain carries TRBV7-8 and TRBJ1-5; D not resolved. V lost 0 bases and J 5 bases, leaving 14 bases between the germline ends. Germline loops: CDR1 SGHVS, CDR2 FQNEAQ. This CDR3 region has 16 residues. CDR3 DNA sequence: TGTGCCAGCAGCTTAGCTTTCCCGGGCCCGGATCAGCCCCAGCATTTT. This translates into CASSLAFPGPDQPQHF. The complete variable domain, with remaining parts taken from reference TRBV7-8 and TRBJ1-5, reads GAGVSQSPRYKVAKRGQDVALRCDPISGHVSLFWYQQALGQGPEFLTYFQNEAQLDKSGLPSDRFFAERPEGSVSTLKIQRTQQEDSAVYLCASSLAFPGPDQPQHFGDGTRLSIL.

The table lists this clonotype with a few counts. The V call is TRBV19, the J call TRBJ2-3; D gene uncertain. The CDR3 contains 15 residues. The V gene lost 3 bases and the J gene lost 2 bases, with 12 bases spanning the gap. CDR1 LNHDA and CDR2 SQIVND come from the germline V gene (reference sequence). The CDR3 region has the DNA TGTGCCAGTAGTATTGATCTAGTCCTCACAGATACGCAGTATTTT. This translates into CASSIDLVLTDTQYF.

Only a few counts were recorded for this clonotype. DNA for the CDR3: TGCAGTGCCGGAGCCGTACAGACCAGCAATCAGCCCCAGCATTTT. Translation gives CSAGAVQTSNQPQHF. The chain employs TRBV20-1 and TRBJ1-5, with D unclear. Per the germline V gene, CDR1 is DFQATT and CDR2 is SNEGSKA (reference sequence). The CDR3 loop spans 15 amino acids. V was pared by 6 bases and J by 1 base, with 16 bases between.

This clonotype appeared a few times. This chain's CDR3 is CASSSVRGLTDTQYF. In DNA, the CDR3 is TGTGCCAGCTCATCGGTCAGGGGGCTGACAGATACGCAGTATTTT. The V gene is TRBV18, the J gene TRBJ2-3; 8 bases are a match to TRBD1. Germline V lookup: CDR1 KGHSH, CDR2 LQKENI. The CDR3 loop spans 15 amino acids. The ends lost 5 bases at V and 3 bases at J; junction bases unmatched: 7. Combining the CDR3 with reference TRBV18 and TRBJ2-3 gives the whole variable domain NAGVMQNPRHLVRRRGQEARLRCSPMKGHSHVYWYRQLPEEGLKFMVYLQKENIIDESGMPKERFSAEFPKEGPSILRIQQVVRGDSAAYFCASSSVRGLTDTQYFGPGTRLTVL.

In this sample, this clonotype turned up a few times. J is TRBJ1-2 and V is TRBV29-1; the D is unclear. This CDR3 contains 13 residues. The germline V gene encodes CDR1 SQVTM and CDR2 ANQGSEA. V was shortened by 4 bases and J by 6 bases, with 15 bases between the two germline ends. CDR3 amino acids: CSVGVLGIHGYTF. The CDR3 coding sequence is TGCAGCGTTGGAGTCCTGGGAATACATGGCTACACCTTC. The complete variable domain, with remaining parts taken from reference TRBV29-1 and TRBJ1-2, reads SAVISQKPSRDICQRGTSLTIQCQVDSQVTMMFWYRQQPGQSLTLIATANQGSEATYESGFVIDKFPISRPNLTFSTLTVSNMSPEDSSIYLCSVGVLGIHGYTFGSGTRLTVV.

This clonotype was counted a few times. The CDR3 region has the DNA TGCAGCGTTGAAGCCCAGGGAGGAGGACCCCAGCATTTT. Translation: CSVEAQGGGPQHF. This chain joins TRBV29-1 and TRBJ1-5, with a tentative D call TRBD1 (5 bases). V lost 1 base to trimming and J lost 10 bases, with 14 bases between them. The CDR3 is 13 residues long. Germline V lookup: CDR1 SQVTM, CDR2 ANQGSEA.